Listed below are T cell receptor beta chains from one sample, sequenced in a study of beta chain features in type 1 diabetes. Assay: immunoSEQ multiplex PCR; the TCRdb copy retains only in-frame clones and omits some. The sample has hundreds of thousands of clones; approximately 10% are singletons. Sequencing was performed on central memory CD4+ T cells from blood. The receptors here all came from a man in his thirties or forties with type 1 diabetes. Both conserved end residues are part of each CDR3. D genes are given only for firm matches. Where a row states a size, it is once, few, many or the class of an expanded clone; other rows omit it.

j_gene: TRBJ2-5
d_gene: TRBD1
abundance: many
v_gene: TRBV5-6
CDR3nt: TGTGCCAGCAAGGAGACAGGGGTCGAGGAGACCCAGTACTTC
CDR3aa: CASKETGVEETQYF

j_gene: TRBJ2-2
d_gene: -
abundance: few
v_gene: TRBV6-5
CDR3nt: TGTGCCAGCAGTGAGTCCAGGGGCACCGGGGAGCTGTTTTTT
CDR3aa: CASSESRGTGELFF

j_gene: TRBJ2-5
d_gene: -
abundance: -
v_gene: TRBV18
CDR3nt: TGTGCCAGCTCGTCGGGGAGTCAAGAGACCCAGTACTTC
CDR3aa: CASSSGSQETQYF

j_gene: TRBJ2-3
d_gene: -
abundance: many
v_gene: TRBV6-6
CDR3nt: TGTGCCAGCAGTCCCGCCAGTAGCACAGATACGCAGTATTTT
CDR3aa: CASSPASSTDTQYF

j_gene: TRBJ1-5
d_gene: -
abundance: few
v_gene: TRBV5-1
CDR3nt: TGCGCCAGCAGCCCGGGGAGTGTAGGAACAAGTCAGCCCCAGCATTTT
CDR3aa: CASSPGSVGTSQPQHF

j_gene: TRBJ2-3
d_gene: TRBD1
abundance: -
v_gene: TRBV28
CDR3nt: TGTGCCAGCAGCGTCCGGGACAGAAAAAAGTATTTT
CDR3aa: CASSVRDRKKYF

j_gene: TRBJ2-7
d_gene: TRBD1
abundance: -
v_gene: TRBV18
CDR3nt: TGTGCCAGCTCAACCCGACAGGGCAACTATGACGAGCAGTACTTC
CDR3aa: CASSTRQGNYDEQYF

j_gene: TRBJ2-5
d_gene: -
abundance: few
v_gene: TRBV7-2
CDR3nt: TGTGCCAGCAGCATGGGACTCGCCCTGGGGGAGACCCAGTACTTC
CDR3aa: CASSMGLALGETQYF

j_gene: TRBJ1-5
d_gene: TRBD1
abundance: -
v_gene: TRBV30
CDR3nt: TGTGCCTGGAGTGTTGGTGGGACAGGGGGACAGCCCCAGCATTTT
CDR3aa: CAWSVGGTGGQPQHF

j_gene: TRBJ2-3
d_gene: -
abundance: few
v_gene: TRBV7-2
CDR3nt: TGTGCCAGCAGCATCAATGGCGGGGACACAGATACGCAGTATTTT
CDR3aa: CASSINGGDTDTQYF

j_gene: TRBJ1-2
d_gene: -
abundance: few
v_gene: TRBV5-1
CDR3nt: TGCGCCAGCAGCTCTCGGACTGATAACTATGGCTACACCTTC
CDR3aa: CASSSRTDNYGYTF

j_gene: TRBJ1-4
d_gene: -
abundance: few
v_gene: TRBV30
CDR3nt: TGTGCCTGGAGTGTATCACAAGGAGGCGAAAAACTGTTTTTT
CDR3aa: CAWSVSQGGEKLFF

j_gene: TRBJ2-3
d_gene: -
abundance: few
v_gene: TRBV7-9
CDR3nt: TGTGCCAGCAGCTCTAGACTAGCAGATACGCAGTATTTT
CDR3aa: CASSSRLADTQYF

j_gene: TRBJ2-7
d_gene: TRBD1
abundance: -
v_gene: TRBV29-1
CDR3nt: TGCAGCGTTGGGGCTTCCGGGACAGGGGGGCGCGAGCAGTACTTC
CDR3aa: CSVGASGTGGREQYF

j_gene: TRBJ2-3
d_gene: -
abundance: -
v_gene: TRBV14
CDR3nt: TGTGCCAGCAGCCAAAGCGTGGCAGATACGCAGTATTTT
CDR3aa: CASSQSVADTQYF

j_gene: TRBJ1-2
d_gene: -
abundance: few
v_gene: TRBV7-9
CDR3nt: TGTGCCAGCAGCCTAGACAGCCAGTTCGCAGTGGGCTACACCTTC
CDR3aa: CASSLDSQFAVGYTF

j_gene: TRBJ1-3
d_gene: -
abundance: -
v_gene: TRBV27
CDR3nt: TGTGCCAGCAGTCCCCGGGGGGGATACTCTGGAAACACCATATATTTT
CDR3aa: CASSPRGGYSGNTIYF

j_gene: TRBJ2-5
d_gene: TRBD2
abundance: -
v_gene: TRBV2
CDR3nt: TGTGCCAGCAGTGAAAACCCGGGAGGAAGGGTTGAGACCCAGTACTTC
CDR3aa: CASSENPGGRVETQYF

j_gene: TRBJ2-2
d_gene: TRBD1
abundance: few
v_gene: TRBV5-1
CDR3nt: TGCGCCAGCAGCTTCCAGGGACAGGGAAACGCCGGGGAGCTGTTTTTT
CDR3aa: CASSFQGQGNAGELFF

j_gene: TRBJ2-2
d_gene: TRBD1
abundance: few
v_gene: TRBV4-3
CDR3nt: TGCGCCAGCAGCCAAGGGACAGGGGGCATCACCGGGGAGCTGTTTTTT
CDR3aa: CASSQGTGGITGELFF

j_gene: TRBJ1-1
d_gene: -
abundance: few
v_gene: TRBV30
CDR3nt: TGTGCCTGGAGTCGCAGCCATGAAGCTTTCTTT
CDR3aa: CAWSRSHEAFF

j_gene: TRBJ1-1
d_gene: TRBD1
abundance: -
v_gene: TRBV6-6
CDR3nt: TGTGCCAGCAGGGACCAGGGGGCGGTTACTGAAGCTTTCTTT
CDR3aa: CASRDQGAVTEAFF

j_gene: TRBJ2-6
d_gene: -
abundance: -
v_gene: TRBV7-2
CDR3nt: TGTGCCAGCAGCCCCGAGATCTCTGGGGCCAACGTCCTGACTTTC
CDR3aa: CASSPEISGANVLTF

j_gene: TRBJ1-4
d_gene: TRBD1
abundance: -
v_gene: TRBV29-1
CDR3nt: TGCAGCGCATTATCCGGGACAGGGAATGAAAAACTGTTTTTT
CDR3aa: CSALSGTGNEKLFF

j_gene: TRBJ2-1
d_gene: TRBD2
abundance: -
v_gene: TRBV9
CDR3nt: TGTGCCAGCAGCGTCGCGAGCGGGGGTTACAATGAGCAGTTCTTC
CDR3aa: CASSVASGGYNEQFF

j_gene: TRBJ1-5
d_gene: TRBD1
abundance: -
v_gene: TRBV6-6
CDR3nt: TGTGCCAGCAGTTTGACAGGGGCCGATCAGCCCCAGCATTTT
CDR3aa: CASSLTGADQPQHF

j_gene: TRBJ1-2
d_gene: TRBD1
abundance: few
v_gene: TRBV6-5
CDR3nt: TGTGCCAGCAGGCAAGGACAGGGAACTCATGGCTACACCTTC
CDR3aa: CASRQGQGTHGYTF

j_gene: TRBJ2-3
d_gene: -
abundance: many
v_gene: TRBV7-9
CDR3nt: TGTGCCAGCAGGGGGGCCGGGTCGATAGGAGATACGCAGTATTTT
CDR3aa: CASRGAGSIGDTQYF

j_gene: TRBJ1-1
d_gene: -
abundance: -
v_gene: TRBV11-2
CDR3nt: TGTGCCAGCAGCTTAGGGACAAGGGGGACTGAAGCTTTCTTT
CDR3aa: CASSLGTRGTEAFF

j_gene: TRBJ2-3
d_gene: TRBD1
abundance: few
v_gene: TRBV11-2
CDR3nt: TGTGCCAGCACTTTCCGAAGGGGGCTAGGGACCGACACAGATACGCAGTATTTT
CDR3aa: CASTFRRGLGTDTDTQYF

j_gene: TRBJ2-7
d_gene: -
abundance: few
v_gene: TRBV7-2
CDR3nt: TGTGCCAGCAGCTTAGGCCGGGACATCTTCTACGAGCAGTACTTC
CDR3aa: CASSLGRDIFYEQYF

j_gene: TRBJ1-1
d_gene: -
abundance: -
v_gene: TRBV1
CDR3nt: TGCACCAGCAGCCAAGGAATACGGCGAACGTCTTTTGAAGCTTTCTTT
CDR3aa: CTSSQGIRRTSFEAFF

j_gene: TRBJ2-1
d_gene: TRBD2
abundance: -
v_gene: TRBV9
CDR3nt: TGTGCCAGCAGCGTAGTGGGGACTAGCGGGGGGGCCCATGAGCAGTTCTTC
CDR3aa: CASSVVGTSGGAHEQFF

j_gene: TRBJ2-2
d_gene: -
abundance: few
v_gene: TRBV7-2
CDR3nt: TGTGCCAGCAGCCTATCTCGGATCACCGGGGAGCTGTTTTTT
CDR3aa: CASSLSRITGELFF

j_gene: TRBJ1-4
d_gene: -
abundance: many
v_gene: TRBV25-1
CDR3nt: TGTGCCAGCTCTGAGCAGCCAGGGACTAATGAAAAACTGTTTTTT
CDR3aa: CASSEQPGTNEKLFF

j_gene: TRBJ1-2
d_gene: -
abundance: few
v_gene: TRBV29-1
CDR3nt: TGCAGCGTTGGTGACGATGGCTACACCTTC
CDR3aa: CSVGDDGYTF

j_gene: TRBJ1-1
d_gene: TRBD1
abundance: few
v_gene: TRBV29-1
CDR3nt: TGCAGCGTTGAGGCCCGACAGGGGACGAACACTGAAGCTTTCTTT
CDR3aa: CSVEARQGTNTEAFF

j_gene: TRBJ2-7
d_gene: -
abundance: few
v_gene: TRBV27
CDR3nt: TGTGCCAGCAGGTCTCTTGACAGGTCCTTCTTTAAGGAGCAGTACTTC
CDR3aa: CASRSLDRSFFKEQYF

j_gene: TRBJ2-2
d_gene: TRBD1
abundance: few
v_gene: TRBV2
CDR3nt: TGTGCCAGCAGCCCCCAGGGGGCGACCACCGGGGAGCTGTTTTTT
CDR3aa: CASSPQGATTGELFF